This record concerns one T cell receptor (beta chain) sequence. As yet, its antigen is unknown. The ends were cut back, 2 bases at V and 3 bases at J, with 8 bases in the middle. The CDR3 covers 13 residues. The germline CDR1 and CDR2 sequences are MGHRA and YSYEKL. Both iRepertoire HTBI primers and Arm-PCR of CDR3 regions were used to build the TCR beta libraries. Per the authors' pipeline: The samples included around 60 TRBV and 15 or so TRBJ segments. A single record per CDR3 protein comes from TCRdb applying MiXCR to the multiplex PCR reads. TCRdb, not the authors, supplied the V and J calls. The data show around 300,000 distinct CDR3 sequences, around 21% seen once. The record originates from a study of regulatory T cells in long-lasting Graves disease. General study findings and limits: When disease was persistent, TRBV28, TRBJ1-2 and TRBJ2-5 were the favored segments. Persistent Graves' patients showed reduced TCR diversity versus newly diagnosed patients.

This sample's time point: persistent/refractory GD, antithyroid drugs over 5 years with positive TRAb. RNA from PBMCs was the source of the TCR library. The sequence was obtained from a female donor with Graves disease. This sample comprised peripheral blood mononuclear cells (PBMCs), obtained when the disease was refractory, from a patient treated with antithyroid drugs. This chain connects TRBV4-1 to TRBJ2-7; a possible D gene is TRBD2 (5 bases). The CDR3 is CASSQLTNYEQYF. The CDR3 region has the DNA TGCGCCAGCAGCCAACTGACTAACTACGAGCAGTACTTC.